Described below is a single T cell receptor beta chain sequence and its context. Its antigen is undetermined. The sample is drawn from a study of PD-1 blockade in classical Hodgkin lymphoma. Time point specified: newly diagnosed, previously untreated cHL patient sample. Comparison used PBMCs from newly diagnosed, untreated classical Hodgkin lymphoma. Germline V gene sequence: CDR1 MNHNS, CDR2 SASEGT. CDR3 length: 15 amino acids. V was pared by 6 bases and J by 3 bases, with 3 bases of the junction left unmatched. General observations from the study: The causes of the repertoire differences, possibly disease activity or prior therapy, remain undefined. Baseline TCR diversity was reportedly lower in newly diagnosed patients than in healthy donors. It was reported as lower still in relapsed/refractory patients.

Measured with immunoSEQ multiplex PCR; TCRdb has only the in-frame clones, and not every one. This table holds tens of thousands of clones, 93% found once. What was sequenced was peripheral blood mononuclear cells (PBMCs). The receptor was derived from a human donor with classical Hodgkin lymphoma. This sequence joins TRBV6-1 and TRBJ2-3, with TRBD2 identical over 13 bases. The CDR3 is CASRALAGGTDTQYF. CDR3 nucleotide sequence: TGTGCCAGCAGAGCACTAGCGGGGGGGACAGATACGCAGTATTTT.